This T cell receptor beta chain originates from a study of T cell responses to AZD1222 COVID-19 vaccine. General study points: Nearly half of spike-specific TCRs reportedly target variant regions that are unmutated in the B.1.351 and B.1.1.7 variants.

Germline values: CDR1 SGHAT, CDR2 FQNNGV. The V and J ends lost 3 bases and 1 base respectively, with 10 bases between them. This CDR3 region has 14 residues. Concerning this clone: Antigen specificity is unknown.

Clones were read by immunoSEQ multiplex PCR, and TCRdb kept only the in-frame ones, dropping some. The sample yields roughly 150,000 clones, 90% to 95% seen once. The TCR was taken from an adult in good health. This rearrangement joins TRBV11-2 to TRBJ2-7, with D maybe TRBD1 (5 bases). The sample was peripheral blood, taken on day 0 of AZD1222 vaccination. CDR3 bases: TGTGCCAGCAGCTTGACACAGGTTTCCTACGAGCAGTACTTC. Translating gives CASSLTQVSYEQYF.